Shown below are 2 T cell receptor beta chains from a single sample sequenced in a study of CD8+ T cells in alopecia areata. Treatment denoted: oral pan-JAK inhibitor, 5-10 mg twice daily. TCR sequencing used cDNA made by reverse transcription of extracted RNA. Sequenced by immunoSEQ multiplex PCR; TCRdb stores in-frame clones only, minus some. The sample carries roughly 100,000 clones, 50% to 75% recorded once. The sample consisted of CD8+ T cells sorted from blood, taken at week 4, from a patient treated with tofacitinib. The receptors stem from a human donor with alopecia areata.

The chain is built from TRBV5-4 and TRBJ1-5; TRBD1 matches at 7 bases. Germline CDR1 and CDR2: SGHNT and YYREEE (reference sequence). There are 17 residues in the CDR3. V was clipped by 4 bases and J by 3 bases; unmatched bases: 13. The DNA of the CDR3 is TGTGCCAGCAGCCAAGAAGCTGGTGGGACAGTCAATCAGCCCCAGCATTTT. This translates into CASSQEAGGTVNQPQHF.

The chain links TRBV7-9 to TRBJ1-1; D gene unclear. The CDR3 has 13 residues. CDR1 SEHNR and CDR2 FQNEAQ come from the germline V gene (reference sequence). V gave up 0 bases and J gave up 0 bases, with 2 bases separating them. The CDR3 loop is CASSLAMNTEAFF. The CDR3 DNA reads as TGTGCCAGCAGCTTAGCAATGAACACTGAAGCTTTCTTT.